One and the same sample provided the 10 T cell receptor beta chains below, sequenced in a study of T cells after yellow fever vaccination. MiXCR was run by TCRdb on the 5' RACE reads, yielding one entry per CDR3 protein. The repertoire holds around 120,000 distinct CDR3 sequences, with about 7.8% as singletons. This specimen consisted of CD4+ T cells sorted from PBMCs, obtained 45 days after the first yellow fever vaccination. The receptor set was obtained from a man aged 18 to 29 who received the YFV17D yellow fever vaccine.

At least ten counts were recorded for this clonotype. V usage is TRBV12-3 or TRBV12-4 and J usage is TRBJ1-1; 7 positions match TRBD1. The J segment lost 8 bases and the V segment lost 6 bases, leaving 6 bases of the junction unmatched. CDR3 size: 12 residues. This CDR3 is CASSRPRGEAFF. For the CDR3, the DNA is TGTGCCAGCAGCCGACCCAGGGGGGAAGCTTTCTTT.

This clonotype was counted a few times. The rearrangement links TRBV12-3 or TRBV12-4 to TRBJ2-3, with TRBD1 matching 7 bases. The CDR3 has 17 residues. Germline trimming cut 5 bases from V and 1 base from J; bases unmatched to any gene: 12. The CDR3 DNA is TGTGCCAGCAGTGGACGAGGGGGCACTGGAGGCACAGATACGCAGTATTTT. As protein: CASSGRGGTGGTDTQYF.

In this sample, this clonotype turned up a few times. The chain uses TRBV12-3 or TRBV12-4 and TRBJ1-2; D not certain. V was pared by 5 bases and J by 7 bases, with 14 bases between. The CDR3 has 13 amino acids. As DNA, the CDR3 is TGTGCCAGCAGTAACCCATTAGATGGTGGCTACACCTTC. This translates into CASSNPLDGGYTF.

The sample holds many counts of this clonotype. The chain has TRBV6-2 or TRBV6-3 and TRBJ2-3; TRBD2 is a possible D gene (5 bases). Germline loops: CDR1 MNHEY, CDR2 SVGEGT. The CDR3 sequence is 17 residues long. V lost 2 bases to trimming and J lost 0 bases, with 15 bases between them. The CDR3 DNA is TGTGCCAGCAGTTACAGTCGGCTAGCCGCAAGCACAGATACGCAGTATTTT. This encodes CASSYSRLAASTDTQYF.

The table lists this clonotype with many counts. V is TRBV29-1 and J is TRBJ2-4; D possibly corresponds to TRBD1 (5 bases). CDR3 length: 13 amino acids. CDR1 and CDR2 (germline): SQVTM, ANQGSEA. The germline V and J ends were trimmed by 5 bases and 0 bases, with 8 bases remaining between them. This CDR3 reads CSVQGLAKNIQYF. The CDR3 DNA is TGCAGCGTTCAGGGCCTAGCCAAAAACATTCAGTACTTC.

This clonotype occurred many times. V usage is TRBV9 and J usage is TRBJ2-7; 7 nucleotides align to TRBD1. V gave up 4 bases and J gave up 4 bases; unmatched junction bases: 8. The CDR3 is made up of 14 amino acids. Germline CDR1 is SGDLS and CDR2 is YYNGEE. The CDR3 sequence: CASSPPGQRYEQYF. In nucleotides, the CDR3 is TGTGCCAGCAGCCCTCCGGGACAGCGATACGAGCAGTACTTC.

This clonotype occurred many times. The chain has TRBV28 and TRBJ1-2; TRBD1 might be the D (6 bases). Trimming pared 6 bases from V and 4 bases from J, leaving 21 bases between. Germline lookup yields CDR1 MDHEN and CDR2 SYDVKM. This CDR3 spans 16 amino acids. In nucleotides, the CDR3 is TGTGCCAGCAGCCCTCCGGGGGCCGAGGTTATCTATGGCTACACCTTC. It translates to CASSPPGAEVIYGYTF.

This clonotype was observed many times. The chain uses TRBV3-1 and TRBJ1-1; D is uncertain. The V and J ends lost 0 bases and 11 bases respectively, with 13 bases between them. This CDR3 contains 13 residues. Germline CDR1 is LGHDT and CDR2 is YNNKEL (reference sequence). As DNA, the CDR3 is TGTGCCAGCAGCCAAGATCTTGGCAGGTCCGCTTTCTTT. Its translation: CASSQDLGRSAFF.

This clonotype was recorded many times. The genes are TRBV27 and TRBJ2-3; no firm D call. The CDR3 covers 14 residues. Looked up from germline, CDR1 is MNHEY and CDR2 is SMNVEV (reference sequence). V lost 4 bases and J 1 base, leaving 9 bases between the germline ends. The CDR3, as DNA: TGTGCCAGCAGTTCAATGGGTGGCACAGATACGCAGTATTTT. This translates into CASSSMGGTDTQYF.

At least ten counts were recorded for this clonotype. V and J are TRBV20-1 and TRBJ2-1, with 10 bases identical to TRBD2. CDR3 length: 16 residues. CDR1 is DFQATT, CDR2 SNEGSKA, per germline (reference sequence). V was clipped by 5 bases and J by 4 bases; unmatched bases: 11. CDR3: CSAASLSGGQYNEQFF. The CDR3 DNA follows: TGCAGTGCTGCTTCGCTTAGCGGGGGGCAATACAATGAGCAGTTCTTC.